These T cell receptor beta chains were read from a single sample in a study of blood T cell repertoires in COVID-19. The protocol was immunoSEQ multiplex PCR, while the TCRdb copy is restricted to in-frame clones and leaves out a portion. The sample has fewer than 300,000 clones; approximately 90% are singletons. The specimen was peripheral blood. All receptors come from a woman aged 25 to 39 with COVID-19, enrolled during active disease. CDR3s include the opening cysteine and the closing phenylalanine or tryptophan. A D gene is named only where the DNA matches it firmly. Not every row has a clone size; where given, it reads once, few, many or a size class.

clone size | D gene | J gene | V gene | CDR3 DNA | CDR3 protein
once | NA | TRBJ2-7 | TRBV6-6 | TGTGCCAGTAAACAGGCCTACGAGCAGTACTTC | CASKQAYEQYF
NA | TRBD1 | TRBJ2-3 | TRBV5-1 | TGCGCCAGCAGCTTGACAGGGGTTAACACAGATACGCAGTATTTT | CASSLTGVNTDTQYF
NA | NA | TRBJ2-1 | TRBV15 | TGTGCCACCAGCAGAGCCTATCTACCGGAGGGTGAGCAGTTCTTC | CATSRAYLPEGEQFF
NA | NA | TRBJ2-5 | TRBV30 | TGTGCCTTGGAGGGCCAAGAGACCCAGTACTTC | CALEGQETQYF
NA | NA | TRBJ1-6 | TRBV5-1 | TGCGCCAGCAGCACAGGACGGAGGGATAATTCACCCCTCCACTTT | CASSTGRRDNSPLHF
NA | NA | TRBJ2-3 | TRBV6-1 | TGTGCCAGCAGTGATACAGCTTCCACAGATACGCAGTATTTT | CASSDTASTDTQYF
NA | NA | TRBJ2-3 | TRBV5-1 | TGCGCCAGCAGCTTTTCAAGCACAGATACGCAGTATTTT | CASSFSSTDTQYF
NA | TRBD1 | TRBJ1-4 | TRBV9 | TGTGCCAGCAGCTTTTCGACAGGGACCTCTGAAAAACTGTTTTTT | CASSFSTGTSEKLFF
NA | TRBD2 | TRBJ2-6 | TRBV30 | TGTGCCTGGAGTGTAGATCGGGGGGTCTCTGGGGCCAACGTCCTGACTTTC | CAWSVDRGVSGANVLTF
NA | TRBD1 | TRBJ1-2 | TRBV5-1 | TGCGCCAGCACCCTAGGGGGCGACTATGGCTACACCTTC | CASTLGGDYGYTF
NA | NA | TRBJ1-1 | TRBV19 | TGTGCCAGTAGTATCACGGGTGAGAATGAAGCTTTCTTT | CASSITGENEAFF
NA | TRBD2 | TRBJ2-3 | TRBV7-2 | TGTGCCAGCAGCTTAGCGACTAGCGGTCTGGGGGATACGCAGTATTTT | CASSLATSGLGDTQYF
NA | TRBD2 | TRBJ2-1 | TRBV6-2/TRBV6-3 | TGTGCCAGCAGTTCCGGACTAGATAGATACAATGAGCAGTTCTTC | CASSSGLDRYNEQFF
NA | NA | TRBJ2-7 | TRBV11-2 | TGTGCCAGCAGCTCCCAGGCCGGTACTAGGAGCGAGCAGTACTTC | CASSSQAGTRSEQYF
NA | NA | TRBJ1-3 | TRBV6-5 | TGTGCCAGCAGTTACTCGAACAGGGCCTCTGGAAACACCATATATTTT | CASSYSNRASGNTIYF
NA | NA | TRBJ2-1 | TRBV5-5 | TGTGCCAGCAGCTTGGAGGTGGGGGCTAAGTATGAGCAGTTCTTC | CASSLEVGAKYEQFF
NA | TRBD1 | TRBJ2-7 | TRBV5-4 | TGTGCCAGCAGTTCACAGGGGTCCCCCCCCTACGAGCAGTACTTC | CASSSQGSPPYEQYF
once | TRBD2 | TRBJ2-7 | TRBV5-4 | TGTGCCAGCAGTCCGACTAGCGGGAGTTTCCACGAGCAGTACTTC | CASSPTSGSFHEQYF
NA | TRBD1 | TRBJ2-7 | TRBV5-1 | TGCGCCAGCAGCTTGGTGGGGACAGGGATCGACGAGCAGTACTTC | CASSLVGTGIDEQYF
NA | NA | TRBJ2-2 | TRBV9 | TGTGCCAGCAGCGTGCGGGTCACAAACACCGGGGAGCTGTTTTTT | CASSVRVTNTGELFF
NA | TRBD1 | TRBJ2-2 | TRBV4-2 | TGTGCCAGCAGCCAAGAAACAGGGGGAGGCTCCGGGGAGCTGTTTTTT | CASSQETGGGSGELFF
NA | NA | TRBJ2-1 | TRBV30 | TGTGCCTGGAGTGTATTGGAGATGCCGAGGAATGAGCAGTTCTTC | CAWSVLEMPRNEQFF
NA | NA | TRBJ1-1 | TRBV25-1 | TGTGCCAGCAGTGAATATGGGGGGACTCGGAGCACTGAAGCTTTCTTT | CASSEYGGTRSTEAFF
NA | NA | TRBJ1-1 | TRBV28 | TGTGCCAGCAGCCCCGGGGAGGTGACTGAAGCTTTCTTT | CASSPGEVTEAFF
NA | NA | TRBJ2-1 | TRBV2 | TGTGCCAGCAGCCCAGGGGTGAGCCAAATTAATGAGCAGTTCTTC | CASSPGVSQINEQFF
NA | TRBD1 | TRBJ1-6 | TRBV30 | TGTGCCTGGAGCCCGGGACAGCTTTCACCCCTCCACTTT | CAWSPGQLSPLHF
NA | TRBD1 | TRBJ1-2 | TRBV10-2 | TGCGCCAGCAGTGAGTCGATGCAGGGGGGTGGCTACACCTTC | CASSESMQGGGYTF
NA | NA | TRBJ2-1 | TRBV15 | TGTGCCACCAGCGCTTTCGTGGGACTGCTTTACAATGAGCAGTTCTTC | CATSAFVGLLYNEQFF
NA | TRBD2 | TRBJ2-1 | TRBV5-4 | TGTGCCAGCAGCTTCAGCGGGGCAAACTACAATGAGCAGTTCTTC | CASSFSGANYNEQFF
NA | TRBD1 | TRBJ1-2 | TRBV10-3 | TGTGCCATCAGTCCACAGGGGTTTGGCTACACCTTC | CAISPQGFGYTF
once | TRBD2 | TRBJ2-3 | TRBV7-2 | TGTGCCAGCAGCTCCATATTCGGGGGGTATTCAGATACGCAGTATTTT | CASSSIFGGYSDTQYF
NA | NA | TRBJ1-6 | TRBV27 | TGTGCCAGCAGTCCTGGGGAGGTTATACGGTGGAATTCACCCCTCCACTTT | CASSPGEVIRWNSPLHF
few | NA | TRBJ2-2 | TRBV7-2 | TGTGCCAGCAGCTTAAAGTTCAGCACCGGGGAGCTGTTTTTT | CASSLKFSTGELFF
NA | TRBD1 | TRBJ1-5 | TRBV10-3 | TGTGCCATCAGTAGACAGGGGGCCGAGCCCCAGCATTTT | CAISRQGAEPQHF
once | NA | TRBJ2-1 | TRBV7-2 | TGTGCCAGCAGCTCCCCCACCTACAATGAGCAGTTCTTC | CASSSPTYNEQFF
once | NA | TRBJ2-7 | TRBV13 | TGTGCCAGCAGCTCGGGCTCCTACGAGCAGTACTTC | CASSSGSYEQYF
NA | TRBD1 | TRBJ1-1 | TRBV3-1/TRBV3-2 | TGTGCCAGCAGCCAGGGACAGATAGTTGAAGCTTTCTTT | CASSQGQIVEAFF
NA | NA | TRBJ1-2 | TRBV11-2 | TGTGCCAGCAGCTTAGATAGAGGGTATGGCTACACCTTC | CASSLDRGYGYTF
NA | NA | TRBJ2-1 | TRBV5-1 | TGCGCCAGCAGCTTGGTGCCAGGAACCTCTTACAATGAGCAGTTCTTC | CASSLVPGTSYNEQFF
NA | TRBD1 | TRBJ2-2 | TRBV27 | TGTGCCAGCAGTGAGACAGGGACCGGGGAGCTGTTTTTT | CASSETGTGELFF
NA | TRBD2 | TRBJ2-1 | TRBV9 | TGTGCCAGCAGCCCCCCCCTCCGGGACTACCACAATGAGCAGTTCTTC | CASSPPLRDYHNEQFF
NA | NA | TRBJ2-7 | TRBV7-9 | TGTGCCAGCAGCTTATTAACATTGGAGGGCGAGCAGTACTTC | CASSLLTLEGEQYF
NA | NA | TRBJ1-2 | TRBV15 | TGTGCCACCAGCAGAGATGGAGCTGGCTATGGCTACACCTTC | CATSRDGAGYGYTF
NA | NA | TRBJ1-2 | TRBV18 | TGTGCCAGCTCACCAGTACAGAACTATGGCTACACCTTC | CASSPVQNYGYTF
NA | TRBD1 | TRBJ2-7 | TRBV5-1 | TGCGCCAGCAGCGCCACCACCGGGACAGGGGGCGATGAGCAGTACTTC | CASSATTGTGGDEQYF
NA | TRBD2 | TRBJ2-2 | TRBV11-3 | TGTGCCAGCAGCCCCACGGGGGGTACCGGGGAGCTGTTTTTT | CASSPTGGTGELFF
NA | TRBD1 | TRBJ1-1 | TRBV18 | TGTGCCAGCTCGAGTGACAGGGATGCTTTCTTT | CASSSDRDAFF
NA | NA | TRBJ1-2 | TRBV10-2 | TGCGCCAGCCAACGGGGGAAGGCCTATGGCTACACCTTC | CASQRGKAYGYTF
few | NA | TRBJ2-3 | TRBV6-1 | TGTGCCAGCAGTGAAAGGCGGGGGCGCTGGGAAGATACGCAGTATTTT | CASSERRGRWEDTQYF
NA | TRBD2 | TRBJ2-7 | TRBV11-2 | TGTGCCAGCAGCTTAAACACCGGGGAGGGAACCTACGAGCAGTACTTC | CASSLNTGEGTYEQYF
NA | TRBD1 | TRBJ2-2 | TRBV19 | TGTGCCAGCTGGACAGGGCCGAACACCGGGGAGCTGTTTTTT | CASWTGPNTGELFF
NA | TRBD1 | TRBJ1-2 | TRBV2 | TGTGCCAGCAGTCCTGAACTCGGACAGGGGAACTATGGCTACACCTTC | CASSPELGQGNYGYTF
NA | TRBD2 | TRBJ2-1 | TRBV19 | TGTGCCAGTAGTATCGGGACTAGGGCCTACAATGAGCAGTTCTTC | CASSIGTRAYNEQFF
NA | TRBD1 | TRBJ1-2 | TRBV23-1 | TGCGCCAGCAGGCCCTCCTACCGGGACAGGGCGGACTATGGCTACACCTTC | CASRPSYRDRADYGYTF
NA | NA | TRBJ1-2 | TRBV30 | TGTGCCTGGAGTGTAACCGGGATCGATGGCTACACCTTC | CAWSVTGIDGYTF